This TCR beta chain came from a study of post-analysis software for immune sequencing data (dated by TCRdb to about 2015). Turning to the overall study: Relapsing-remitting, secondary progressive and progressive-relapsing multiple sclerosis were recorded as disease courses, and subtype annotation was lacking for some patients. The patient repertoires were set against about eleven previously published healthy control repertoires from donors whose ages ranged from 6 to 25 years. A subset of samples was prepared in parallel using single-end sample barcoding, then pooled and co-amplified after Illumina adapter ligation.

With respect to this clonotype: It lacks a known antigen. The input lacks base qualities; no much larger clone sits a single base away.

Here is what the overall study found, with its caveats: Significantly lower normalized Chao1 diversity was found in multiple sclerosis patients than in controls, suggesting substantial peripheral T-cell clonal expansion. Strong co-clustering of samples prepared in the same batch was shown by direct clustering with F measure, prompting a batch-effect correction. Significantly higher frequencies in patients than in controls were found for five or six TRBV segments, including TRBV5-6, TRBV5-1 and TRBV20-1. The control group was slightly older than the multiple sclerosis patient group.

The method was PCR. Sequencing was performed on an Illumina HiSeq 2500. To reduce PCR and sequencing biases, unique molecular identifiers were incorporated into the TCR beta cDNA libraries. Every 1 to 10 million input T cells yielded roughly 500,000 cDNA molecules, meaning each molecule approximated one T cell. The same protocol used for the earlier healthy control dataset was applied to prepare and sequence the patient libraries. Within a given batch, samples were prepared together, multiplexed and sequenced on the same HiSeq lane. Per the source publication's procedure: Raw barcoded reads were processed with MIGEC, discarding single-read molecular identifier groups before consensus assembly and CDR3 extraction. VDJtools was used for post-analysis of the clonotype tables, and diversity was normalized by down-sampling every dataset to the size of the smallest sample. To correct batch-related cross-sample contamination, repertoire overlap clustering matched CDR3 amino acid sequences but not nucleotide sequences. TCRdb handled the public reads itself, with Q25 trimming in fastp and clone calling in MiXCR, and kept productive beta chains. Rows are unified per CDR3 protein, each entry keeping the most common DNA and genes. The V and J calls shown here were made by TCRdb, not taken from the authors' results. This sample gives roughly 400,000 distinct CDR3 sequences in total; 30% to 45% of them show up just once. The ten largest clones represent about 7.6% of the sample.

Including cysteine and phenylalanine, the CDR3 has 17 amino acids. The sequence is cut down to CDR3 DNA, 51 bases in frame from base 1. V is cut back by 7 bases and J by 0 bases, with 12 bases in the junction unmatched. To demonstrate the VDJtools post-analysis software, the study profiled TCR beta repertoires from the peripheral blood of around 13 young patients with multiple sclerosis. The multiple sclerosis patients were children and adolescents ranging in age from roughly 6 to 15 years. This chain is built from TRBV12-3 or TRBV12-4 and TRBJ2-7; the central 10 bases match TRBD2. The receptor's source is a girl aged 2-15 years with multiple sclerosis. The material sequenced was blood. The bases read TGTGCCAGCACCCTTATTAGCGGGGGGACGAGCTCCTACGAGCAGTACTTC. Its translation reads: CASTLISGGTSSYEQYF.